This passage covers 32 T cell receptor beta chains from one sample sequenced in a study of T cell changes during pregnancy in multiple sclerosis. Sequencing used immunoSEQ multiplex PCR; TCRdb keeps in-frame clones, though not all of them. The sample includes approximately 100,000 clones, 90% to 95% of them seen just once. The sequences come from peripheral blood, collected in the first trimester of pregnancy. All receptors derive from a female donor with multiple sclerosis, enrolled in a pregnancy study.

V gene TRBV6-6 combines with J gene TRBJ2-1; TRBD1 matches 9 bases. V dropped 4 bases and J dropped 4; count of bases not matched to a gene: 5. The V gene's germline CDR1 is MNHNY and CDR2 SVGAGI (reference sequence). The CDR3 contains 15 residues. In DNA, the CDR3 is TGTGCCAGCAGTTCAACAGGGGGCGCTTACAATGAGCAGTTCTTC. Its translation: CASSSTGGAYNEQFF.

J is TRBJ2-5 and V is TRBV5-8; the D is unclear. The CDR3 runs to 10 residues. Trimming shortened V by 3 bases and J by 8 bases, and 5 bases separated the two germline ends. Germline V gene sequence: CDR1 SGHTS, CDR2 YDEGEE. In DNA, the CDR3 is TGTGCCAGCAGCTCGTATACCCAGTACTTC. Translating gives CASSSYTQYF.

The chain uses TRBV21-1 and TRBJ1-2. TRBV21-1 is deemed a pseudogene. This CDR3 is built from 15 residues. CDR3 DNA sequence: TGTGCCAGCAGCAAATTACGCCGGGAGAGGTATGGCTACACCTTC. Its protein is CASSKLRRERYGYTF.

The chain employs TRBV2 and TRBJ2-7; unclear D gene. Trimming shortened V by 5 bases and J by 0 bases, and 11 bases separated the two germline ends. Germline V gene lookup returns CDR1 SNHLY and CDR2 FYNNEI. The CDR3 covers 14 residues. The chain's CDR3 is CASSKAGDSYEQYF. In DNA form, the CDR3 reads TGTGCCAGCAGTAAGGCAGGCGACTCCTACGAGCAGTACTTC.

The chain links TRBV5-6 to TRBJ2-2; D not certain. This CDR3 comprises 16 residues. The V gene's germline CDR1 is SGHDT and CDR2 YYEEEE. Trimming left V 4 bases short and J 0 bases short, with 13 bases between. The CDR3 sequence: CASSALGTSNTGELFF. The DNA of the CDR3 is TGTGCCAGCAGCGCCCTTGGCACCTCGAACACCGGGGAGCTGTTTTTT.

The rearrangement links TRBV27 to TRBJ2-1; 7 bases are shared with TRBD1. CDR1 MNHEY and CDR2 SMNVEV come from the germline V gene (reference sequence). The CDR3 runs 12 residues. V lost 10 bases, J lost 3 bases, and 3 bases stayed unmatched. CDR3 region: CATWDSYNEQFF. CDR3 nucleotide sequence: TGTGCCACCTGGGACAGCTACAATGAGCAGTTCTTC.

The chain links TRBV7-9 to TRBJ2-3, with TRBD2 identical over 13 bases. Germline CDR1 and CDR2: SEHNR and FQNEAQ (reference sequence). CDR3 length equals 19 residues. The J segment lost 4 bases and the V segment lost 1 base, leaving 11 bases of the junction unmatched. In nucleotides, the CDR3 is TGTGCCAGCAGCTTAGATGGCCCCGGGACTAGCGGGGTTGCAGATACGCAGTATTTT. This codes for CASSLDGPGTSGVADTQYF.

The sample holds one count of this clone. The rearrangement links TRBV6-6 to TRBJ1-6; 8 positions match TRBD1. V trimming: 4 bases; J trimming: 5 bases; junction bases outside the gene matches: 1. The germline CDR1 and CDR2 sequences are MNHNY and SVGAGI (reference sequence). CDR3 length: 14 amino acids. CDR3 sequence (DNA): TGTGCCAGCAGTTCGACAGGGGATAATTCACCCCTCCACTTT. It encodes CASSSTGDNSPLHF.

The chain recombines TRBV7-8 with TRBJ1-6; no reliable D call. Germline V gene lookup returns CDR1 SGHVS and CDR2 FQNEAQ. This CDR3 is 17 amino acids long. Deletions cut 5 bases from V and 10 bases from J, with 24 bases between. In nucleotides, the CDR3 is TGTGCCAGCAGCGCCCAGGCAGCGGTCCTTGGGTCATCACCCCTCCACTTT. It translates to CASSAQAAVLGSSPLHF.

This clone was seen only once. The rearrangement joins TRBV15 to TRBJ1-1, with D tentatively TRBD1 (6 bases). The length of the CDR3 is 14 residues. CDR1 is LNHNV, CDR2 YYDKDF, per germline (reference sequence). The V and J ends lost 1 base and 3 bases respectively, with 9 bases between them. The CDR3 sequence: CATSRAGGDTEAFF. CDR3 nucleotides: TGTGCCACCAGCAGAGCTGGGGGCGACACTGAAGCTTTCTTT.

The chain couples TRBV13 to TRBJ1-1; D is uncertain. Germline CDR1 is PRHDT and CDR2 is FYEKMQ (reference sequence). The CDR3 runs 17 residues. V gave up 0 bases and J gave up 1 base, with 15 bases separating them. Here the CDR3 DNA reads TGTGCCAGCAGCTTAGGCGGGAGGCCGCTTACGAACACTGAAGCTTTCTTT. Its translation: CASSLGGRPLTNTEAFF.

The chain has TRBV14 and TRBJ2-7; 8 nucleotides agree with TRBD1. The V gene end was trimmed by 4 bases and the J gene end by 1 base; junction bases not matched to a gene: 9. Germline-derived CDR1 and CDR2 are SGHDN and FVKESK. This CDR3 contains 16 residues. This CDR3 reads CASSPLSGTGSYEQYF. CDR3 nucleotides: TGTGCCAGCAGCCCCCTTTCCGGGACAGGTTCCTACGAGCAGTACTTC.

The chain recombines TRBV5-1 with TRBJ2-5; 12 nucleotides line up with TRBD2. Germline values: CDR1 SGHRS, CDR2 YFSETQ. The CDR3 length is 15 residues. V shed 1 base, J shed 3 bases, and the junction held 1 base outside the gene matches. The CDR3 nucleotides read TGCGCCAGCAGCTTGCCTAGCGGGGGGGAAGAGACCCAGTACTTC. As protein: CASSLPSGGEETQYF.

The V and J genes are TRBV6-1 and TRBJ1-2; the D gene is possibly TRBD1 (6 bases). CDR3 length: 13 amino acids. In germline, CDR1 is MNHNS, CDR2 SASEGT. Between the trimmed V and J ends, which lost 6 bases and 5 bases, there was a span of 13 bases. CDR3 DNA sequence: TGTGCCAGCAGCCGGGACACCTTTTATGGCTACACCTTC. This sequence encodes CASSRDTFYGYTF.

This chain joins TRBV4-1 and TRBJ2-7; TRBD2 aligns across 8 bases. Germline loops: CDR1 MGHRA, CDR2 YSYEKL. CDR3 length equals 16 residues. The V segment lost 1 base and the J segment 1 base; nucleotides outside the gene matches: 6. In DNA, the CDR3 is TGCGCCAGCAGCCAAGGGCGGGGGGCCCAATCCTACGAGCAGTACTTC. This codes for CASSQGRGAQSYEQYF.

J is TRBJ2-5 and V is TRBV14, with D unresolved. V lost 1 base and J 5 bases, leaving 8 bases between the germline ends. The CDR3 is made up of 13 amino acids. Germline V gene data show CDR1 as SGHDN and CDR2 as FVKESK. The DNA of the CDR3 is TGTGCCAGCAGCCAAGTCTTACGGGAGACCCAGTACTTC. It encodes CASSQVLRETQYF.

The chain has TRBV14 and TRBJ1-1; no definite D call. Germline CDR1 reads SGHDN; CDR2 reads FVKESK. This CDR3 has 14 residues. V lost 4 bases and J 1 base, leaving 10 bases between the germline ends. CDR3 loop: CASSPLRENTEAFF. In nucleotides, the CDR3 is TGTGCCAGCAGCCCCCTGAGGGAGAACACTGAAGCTTTCTTT.

The V and J genes are TRBV19 and TRBJ1-1; no clear D gene. V lost 6 bases and J lost 4, with 12 bases in between. CDR1 LNHDA and CDR2 SQIVND come from the germline V gene (reference sequence). CDR3 size: 13 residues. In DNA, the CDR3 is TGTGCCAGTAGCAGATTCTCCCCCACTGAAGCTTTCTTT. Protein product: CASSRFSPTEAFF.

This clone appeared a few times. V usage is TRBV19 and J usage is TRBJ1-5; D is perhaps TRBD1 (5 bases). This CDR3 spans 15 amino acids. V lost 2 bases and J lost 2, with 10 bases in between. Germline assignment: CDR1 LNHDA and CDR2 SQIVND (reference sequence). CDR3 sequence (DNA): TGTGCCAGTAGTATACAGGGTCGAGGCAATCAGCCCCAGCATTTT. This translates into CASSIQGRGNQPQHF.

The rearrangement links TRBV11-3 to TRBJ2-7, with 7 bases aligning to TRBD1. Germline V CDR1 and CDR2: SGHNT, YENEEA. This CDR3 spans 13 amino acids. V lost 4 bases and J lost 5; bases outside the gene matches: 5. CDR3 in amino acids: CASSSRTGHEQYF. In DNA, the CDR3 is TGTGCCAGCAGCTCACGGACAGGTCACGAGCAGTACTTC.

J is TRBJ1-2 and V is TRBV12-5, with TRBD1 matching over 7 bases. From germline, CDR1 is LGHNT and CDR2 FRNRAP. The V and J ends lost 7 bases and 8 bases, in that order; junction bases with no gene match: 13. CDR3 length: 14 amino acids. The CDR3: CASVPDTGAEGYTF. In DNA form, the CDR3 reads TGTGCTAGTGTCCCCGATACAGGGGCGGAAGGCTACACCTTC.

The gene calls are TRBV7-3 and TRBJ2-1; D perhaps matches TRBD2 (5 bases). Germline V gene lookup returns CDR1 SGHTA and CDR2 FQGTGA. The V end lost 2 bases, the J end lost 8 bases, and 10 bases lay between the germline ends. The CDR3 spans 13 residues. In DNA form, the CDR3 reads TGTGCCAGCAGCTTAGGTGGCGGGTATGAGCAGTTCTTC. This gives the protein CASSLGGGYEQFF.

The chain uses TRBV19 and TRBJ2-1; 9 bases are a match to TRBD1. The CDR3 loop spans 15 amino acids. Germline V gene lookup returns CDR1 LNHDA and CDR2 SQIVND (reference sequence). V trimming: 3 bases; J trimming: 8 bases; junction bases outside the gene matches: 8. The CDR3 DNA follows: TGTGCCAGTAGTATTGGGACAGGGAGGAATGATGAGCAGTTCTTC. This gives the protein CASSIGTGRNDEQFF.

This chain uses TRBV27 with TRBJ1-1, with TRBD1 matching over 7 bases. This CDR3 contains 13 residues. V dropped 5 bases and J dropped 8; count of bases not matched to a gene: 8. Germline-derived CDR1 and CDR2 are MNHEY and SMNVEV (reference sequence). The CDR3 loop reads CASSRLQGQEAFF. The CDR3 bases are TGTGCCAGCAGTAGACTACAGGGGCAAGAAGCTTTCTTT.

In DNA, the CDR3 is TGTGCCAGCTCACCGAGAGGACAGGGGGCGGGGGAGACCCAGTACTTC. Its translation is CASSPRGQGAGETQYF. The V gene is TRBV18, the J gene TRBJ2-5, with 11 bases matching TRBD1. Germline values: CDR1 KGHSH, CDR2 LQKENI. Trimming removed 3 bases from V and 5 bases from J; junction bases left unmatched: 8. This CDR3 spans 16 amino acids. The full variable domain, its missing parts supplied by reference TRBV18 and TRBJ2-5, is NAGVMQNPRHLVRRRGQEARLRCSPMKGHSHVYWYRQLPEEGLKFMVYLQKENIIDESGMPKERFSAEFPKEGPSILRIQQVVRGDSAAYFCASSPRGQGAGETQYFGPGTRLLVL.

The chain couples TRBV6-5 to TRBJ2-5; 7 bases are shared with TRBD2. The CDR3 is 13 residues long. Germline V gene lookup returns CDR1 MNHEY and CDR2 SVGAGI. Trimming at V came to 6 bases and at J to 4 bases, leaving 5 bases not matched to a gene. CDR3 DNA: TGTGCCAGCAGGCGGGGGTTTGGAGAGACCCAGTACTTC. This gives the protein CASRRGFGETQYF.

This clone has just one count. The chain uses TRBV6-1 and TRBJ1-5, with TRBD1 matching over 8 bases. This CDR3 is built from 15 residues. V shed 6 bases and J 9 bases; nucleotides not matched to a gene: 13. Germline V gene sequence: CDR1 MNHNS, CDR2 SASEGT. CDR3 residues: CASRTGTGSRRPQHF. The CDR3 nucleotides are TGTGCCAGCAGAACCGGGACAGGCTCCCGCCGGCCCCAGCATTTT.

The chain couples TRBV27 to TRBJ2-7, with D possibly matching TRBD1 (6 bases). The CDR3 has 15 amino acids. The V end was cut by 6 bases, the J end by 1 base, with 16 bases between. Germline loops: CDR1 MNHEY, CDR2 SMNVEV (reference sequence). The CDR3 DNA sequence: TGTGCCAGCAGCTATCGTCAGGGGTCATCCTACGAGCAGTACTTC. It specifies CASSYRQGSSYEQYF.

This chain connects TRBV2 to TRBJ2-7; TRBD1 matches at 7 bases. In germline, CDR1 is SNHLY, CDR2 FYNNEI. The CDR3 extends over 15 amino acids. V trimming: 4 bases; J trimming: 0 bases; junction bases outside the gene matches: 6. The CDR3 nucleotides read TGTGCCAGCAGTGGGGACAGATTAAGCTCCTACGAGCAGTACTTC. Its translation: CASSGDRLSSYEQYF.

The chain links TRBV5-8 to TRBJ2-3; tentative D call: TRBD1 (6 bases). This CDR3 region has 11 residues. CDR1 SGHTS and CDR2 YDEGEE come from the germline V gene. Between the trimmed V and J ends, which lost 0 bases and 14 bases, there was a span of 10 bases. CDR3 region: CASSLGGGLYF. CDR3 DNA: TGTGCCAGCAGCTTGGGAGGGGGTCTGTATTTT.

The rearrangement links TRBV6-5 to TRBJ2-7; 8 bases align to TRBD1. CDR1 and CDR2 from the germline V gene are MNHEY and SVGAGI. J gave up 2 bases and V 2 bases, and 8 bases lay outside the gene matches. This CDR3 comprises 16 residues. CDR3 in DNA: TGTGCCAGCAGTTACGGCGGGACAGGAGGAACCTACGAGCAGTACTTC. It specifies CASSYGGTGGTYEQYF.

The chain has TRBV30 and TRBJ2-7; TRBD2 aligns across 7 bases. CDR3 length: 13 amino acids. Germline-derived CDR1 and CDR2 are GTSNPN and SVGIG (reference sequence). J lost 6 bases, V lost 0 bases, and 5 bases had no gene match. In nucleotides, the CDR3 is TGTGCCTGGAGTGTGTGGCGGGGGTTCGAGCAGTACTTC. Residues: CAWSVWRGFEQYF. Full variable domain (outside the CDR3, taken from reference TRBV30 and TRBJ2-7): SQTIHQWPATLVQPVGSPLSLECTVEGTSNPNLYWYRQAAGRGLQLLFYSVGIGQISSEVPQNLSASRPQDRQFILSSKKLLLSDSGFYLCAWSVWRGFEQYFGPGTRLTVT.